The 22 T cell receptor beta chains presented below share a single source sample, sequenced in a study of T cell responses to AZD1222 COVID-19 vaccine. TCRdb's copy holds only in-frame clones and misses some; the assay was immunoSEQ multiplex PCR. The sample lists about 120,000 clones, approximately 90% occurring once. The material sequenced was peripheral blood, taken on day 0 of AZD1222 vaccination. These receptors originate from an adult in good health.

V usage is TRBV6-5 and J usage is TRBJ2-3; D is perhaps TRBD2 (5 bases). V lost 2 bases and J lost 3, with 9 bases in between. Germline V gene lookup returns CDR1 MNHEY and CDR2 SVGAGI. This CDR3 comprises 14 residues. CDR3 sequence: CASSYTGKTDTQYF. The CDR3 bases are TGTGCCAGCAGTTACACGGGAAAAACAGATACGCAGTATTTT.

The chain uses TRBV7-2 and TRBJ2-5; TRBD2 agrees at 10 bases. V trimming: 0 bases; J trimming: 1 base; junction bases outside the gene matches: 5. From germline, CDR1 is SGHTA and CDR2 FQGNSA. The CDR3 is made up of 17 amino acids. CDR3 in amino acids: CASSLAAVAGGQETQYF. DNA of the CDR3: TGTGCCAGCAGCTTAGCGGCGGTAGCGGGGGGCCAAGAGACCCAGTACTTC.

V gene TRBV9 combines with J gene TRBJ2-2; D is ambiguous. Germline V gene lookup returns CDR1 SGDLS and CDR2 YYNGEE. V was trimmed by 0 bases and J by 2 bases, leaving 2 bases between them. This CDR3 region has 13 residues. CDR3 residues: CASSVENTGELFF. The CDR3 nucleotides are TGTGCCAGCAGCGTAGAAAACACCGGGGAGCTGTTTTTT.

The V call is TRBV7-2, the J call TRBJ2-1; TRBD2 aligns across 14 bases. Trimming cost V 5 bases and J 10 bases; bases outside gene matches: 7. CDR1 and CDR2 from the germline V gene are SGHTA and FQGNSA. The CDR3 length is 15 residues. CDR3 DNA: TGTGCCAGCAGCCTGGGACTAGCGGGGGTCACCGAGCAGTTCTTC. Protein sequence: CASSLGLAGVTEQFF. Full variable domain (remainder filled in from reference TRBV7-2 and TRBJ2-1): GAGVSQSPSNKVTEKGKDVELRCDPISGHTALYWYRQSLGQGLEFLIYFQGNSAPDKSGLPSDRFSAERTGGSVSTLTIQRTQQEDSAVYLCASSLGLAGVTEQFFGPGTRLTVL.

This chain connects TRBV19 to TRBJ1-2; TRBD1 agrees at 7 bases. Per the germline V gene, CDR1 is LNHDA and CDR2 is SQIVND (reference sequence). With V trimmed by 3 bases and J by 0 bases, 4 bases remained unmatched. This CDR3 comprises 15 residues. The CDR3 DNA is TGTGCCAGTAGTATCGGACAGGCTTCTAACTATGGCTACACCTTC. The encoded protein is CASSIGQASNYGYTF.

The CDR3 loop is CASRSIAGETQYF. The CDR3 region has the DNA TGTGCCAGCAGATCAATAGCGGGAGAGACCCAGTACTTC. J is TRBJ2-5 and V is TRBV12-3 or TRBV12-4, with TRBD2 matching 7 bases. V was clipped by 6 bases and J by 4 bases; unmatched bases: 5. There are 13 residues in the CDR3.

This chain joins TRBV23-1 and TRBJ1-6, with D possibly TRBD1 on 6 matching bases. TRBV23-1 has ORF status, its function being uncertain. Trimming pared 6 bases from V and 9 bases from J, leaving 21 bases between. The CDR3 length is 16 residues. The CDR3 DNA sequence: TGCGCCAGCAGCGCCCCCCGAAGGGGGATTGGTTCACCCCTCCACTTT. The encoded protein is CASSAPRRGIGSPLHF.

The chain couples TRBV3-1 (or the pseudogene TRBV3-2) to TRBJ2-4; 7 bases map to TRBD1. This CDR3 comprises 14 residues. With V trimmed by 0 bases and J by 6 bases, 2 bases remained unmatched. CDR1 and CDR2 (germline): LGHDT, YNNKEL (reference sequence). CDR3 residues: CASSQDWTGNIQYF. The CDR3 DNA reads TGTGCCAGCAGCCAAGATTGGACAGGAAACATTCAGTACTTC.

The V and J genes are TRBV20-1 and TRBJ1-5; D call uncertain. V was trimmed by 3 bases and J by 0 bases, leaving 3 bases between them. The germline gives CDR1 DFQATT, CDR2 SNEGSKA (reference sequence). The CDR3 is 12 amino acids. The CDR3 nucleotides are TGCAGTGCTAGTGTTAGCAATCAGCCCCAGCATTTT. Encoded protein: CSASVSNQPQHF.

The gene calls are TRBV27 and TRBJ1-1; unclear D gene. The germline V and J ends were trimmed by 7 bases and 0 bases, with 9 bases remaining between them. CDR3 length: 13 residues. Germline V gene data show CDR1 as MNHEY and CDR2 as SMNVEV (reference sequence). DNA for the CDR3: TGTGCCAGCACTTCCTTTATGAACACTGAAGCTTTCTTT. Amino acid sequence: CASTSFMNTEAFF.

The chain links TRBV2 to TRBJ2-7; TRBD1 matches 7 bases. The J segment lost 12 bases and the V segment lost 6 bases, leaving 11 bases of the junction unmatched. Germline V gene data show CDR1 as SNHLY and CDR2 as FYNNEI. This CDR3 spans 12 amino acids. The CDR3 bases are TGTGCCAGCAGCCGCGACAGGGACCGGGGGTACTTC. Protein product: CASSRDRDRGYF. Full variable domain (rest looked up from reference TRBV2 and TRBJ2-7): EPEVTQTPSHQVTQMGQEVILRCVPISNHLYFYWYRQILGQKVEFLVSFYNNEISEKSEIFDDQFSVERPDGSNFTLKIRSTKLEDSAMYFCASSRDRDRGYFGPGTRLTVT.

The chain links TRBV5-1 to TRBJ2-1; 10 bases are a match to TRBD2. V dropped 4 bases and J dropped 10; count of bases not matched to a gene: 8. CDR3 length: 14 residues. The germline gives CDR1 SGHRS, CDR2 YFSETQ. CDR3 sequence reads: CASSRLGGLAEQFF. CDR3 sequence (DNA): TGCGCCAGCAGCCGATTGGGGGGACTAGCGGAGCAGTTCTTC.

The chain uses TRBV2 and TRBJ2-3, with D perhaps given as TRBD1 or TRBD2 (7 bases each). Trimming removed 5 bases at V and 6 bases at J, with 18 bases between. The CDR3 has 15 amino acids. Germline lookup yields CDR1 SNHLY and CDR2 FYNNEI. The DNA for the CDR3 is TGTGCCAGCAGTCGGGAGGCCTTAGGGGGCGATACGCAGTATTTT. This codes for CASSREALGGDTQYF.

This chain joins TRBV19 and TRBJ1-4; a weak D match, TRBD1 (6 bases). V lost 5 bases and J lost 3, with 19 bases in between. Germline values: CDR1 LNHDA, CDR2 SQIVND (reference sequence). CDR3 length equals 17 residues. DNA for the CDR3: TGTGCCAGTAGTCCGAACAAGGGGACATTACCTAATGAAAAACTGTTTTTT. This translates into CASSPNKGTLPNEKLFF.

The J gene is TRBJ1-2, the V gene TRBV4-1; D is uncertain. Germline V gene data show CDR1 as MGHRA and CDR2 as YSYEKL. This CDR3 is 13 amino acids long. The ends were cut back, 0 bases at V and 9 bases at J, with 11 bases in the middle. CDR3: CASSQDVRDRYTF. CDR3 in DNA: TGCGCCAGCAGCCAAGATGTAAGGGATCGCTACACCTTC.

The chain couples TRBV5-4 to TRBJ1-1; 11 positions match TRBD1. The germline V gene has CDR1 SGHNT and CDR2 YYREEE (reference sequence). This CDR3 has 16 residues. V gave up 2 bases and J gave up 4 bases; unmatched junction bases: 7. CDR3 loop: CASSFLDRGRGTEAFF. CDR3 sequence (DNA): TGTGCCAGCAGCTTCTTGGACAGGGGGCGAGGCACTGAAGCTTTCTTT. Together with reference TRBV5-4 and TRBJ1-1, the CDR3 gives the full variable domain: ETGVTQSPTHLIKTRGQQVTLRCSSQSGHNTVSWYQQALGQGPQFIFQYYREEENGRGNFPPRFSGLQFPNYSSELNVNALELDDSALYLCASSFLDRGRGTEAFFGQGTRLTVV.

The chain is built from TRBV7-9 and TRBJ1-3; possibly TRBD1 for D (6 bases). CDR3 length: 17 amino acids. Germline-derived CDR1 and CDR2 are SEHNR and FQNEAQ (reference sequence). The ends were cut back, 5 bases at V and 0 bases at J, with 17 bases in the middle. The CDR3 sequence: CASSQLLDSFSGNTIYF. DNA of the CDR3: TGTGCCAGCAGCCAACTTCTGGACAGTTTCTCTGGAAACACCATATATTTT.

V usage is TRBV15 and J usage is TRBJ1-6, with TRBD1 matching 7 bases. The CDR3 loop spans 17 amino acids. CDR1 is LNHNV, CDR2 YYDKDF, per germline (reference sequence). Germline trimming cut 1 base from V and 4 bases from J; bases unmatched to any gene: 7. The CDR3: CATSRANRGGYNSPLHF. The CDR3 DNA is TGTGCCACCAGCAGAGCGAACAGGGGCGGATATAATTCACCCCTCCACTTT.

This chain links TRBV19 with TRBJ1-3; D is undetermined. This CDR3 is built from 14 residues. Germline V gene lookup returns CDR1 LNHDA and CDR2 SQIVND (reference sequence). The V end was cut by 5 bases, the J end by 0 bases, with 8 bases between. Written as DNA, the CDR3 is TGTGCCAGTAGTGAACGGATCTCTGGAAACACCATATATTTT. Protein sequence: CASSERISGNTIYF.

This chain links TRBV6-5 with TRBJ1-1, with D possibly matching TRBD1 (5 bases). Germline lookup yields CDR1 MNHEY and CDR2 SVGAGI. This CDR3 region has 12 residues. Between the trimmed V and J ends, which lost 8 bases and 4 bases, there was a span of 11 bases. The CDR3 sequence is CASASGVTEAFF. The CDR3 nucleotides are TGTGCCAGCGCCTCGGGGGTCACTGAAGCTTTCTTT.

The chain employs TRBV10-3 and TRBJ2-2; a possible D gene is TRBD1 (6 bases). V dropped 6 bases and J dropped 8 bases, with 16 bases sitting between them. Germline assignment: CDR1 ENHRY and CDR2 SYGVKD. The CDR3 covers 14 residues. The CDR3, as DNA: TGTGCCATCAGCCTGGACAGAGGGGCGGGGGAGCTGTTTTTT. As protein: CAISLDRGAGELFF.

The gene calls are TRBV7-9 and TRBJ1-4, with TRBD1 identical over 8 bases. Germline V gives CDR1 SEHNR, CDR2 FQNEAQ (reference sequence). This CDR3 is built from 14 residues. J lost 7 bases, V lost 4 bases, and 5 bases had no gene match. The CDR3 coding sequence is TGTGCCAGCAGCTCGGGACAGGTTGGTGAAAAACTGTTTTTT. Translating it yields CASSSGQVGEKLFF.